The 26 T cell receptor beta chains below come from one sample, sequenced in a study of blood T cell repertoires in COVID-19. The data were produced by immunoSEQ multiplex PCR, yet TCRdb's version contains in-frame clones alone and is incomplete. The data contain some 66,000 clones, 91% of them singletons. Sequenced input: peripheral blood. The receptors originated from a human donor in a cohort sampled during active COVID-19.

The count of this clone is one. The germline gene is not matched at one end of the junction; a read error may be the cause. The chain uses TRBV7-7 and TRBJ2-2; 10 nucleotides align to TRBD2. The CDR3 extends over 16 amino acids. From germline, CDR1 is SSHAT and CDR2 FNYEAQ (reference sequence). The CDR3 reads CASSESGGENTGELFF. In nucleotides, the CDR3 is TGTGCTAGCAGTGAGAGCGGGGGGGAGAACACCGGGGAGCTGTTTTTT.

The gene calls are TRBV18 and TRBJ1-6, with 9 bases matching TRBD1. CDR3 size: 15 residues. V lost 5 bases, J lost 8 bases, and 7 bases stayed unmatched. Germline assignment: CDR1 KGHSH and CDR2 LQKENI. This CDR3 is CASSTNRGPDSPLHF. CDR3 DNA: TGTGCCAGCTCAACGAACAGGGGGCCGGATTCACCCCTCCACTTT.

Details on this clone: Mismatch with germline at one junction end may stem from a read error. J is TRBJ1-6 and V is TRBV11-2; D possibly corresponds to TRBD1 (5 bases). The CDR3 loop spans 14 amino acids. Germline V gene data show CDR1 as SGHAT and CDR2 as FQNNGV. CDR3 residues: CAGSLPGLNSPLHF. DNA of the CDR3: TGTGCCGGCAGCTTACCAGGGCTCAATTCACCCCTCCACTTT.

The chain couples TRBV25-1 to TRBJ2-1, with TRBD2 matching over 8 bases. The CDR3 covers 14 residues. Trimming removed 7 bases from V and 6 bases from J; junction bases left unmatched: 8. Germline V gene lookup returns CDR1 MGHDK and CDR2 SYGVNS. The CDR3 nucleotides read TGTGCCAGCAAAGGCCGGGAGGGTGGCAATGAGCAGTTCTTC. This encodes CASKGREGGNEQFF.

J is TRBJ1-1 and V is TRBV27, with D possibly matching TRBD1 (6 bases). V lost 0 bases and J 4 bases, leaving 9 bases between the germline ends. CDR3 size: 14 residues. Germline assignment: CDR1 MNHEY and CDR2 SMNVEV (reference sequence). CDR3 DNA: TGTGCCAGCAGTTTATCCAGGGGCGTCACTGAAGCTTTCTTT. It codes for CASSLSRGVTEAFF.

The chain uses TRBV28 and TRBJ2-7; 8 bases match TRBD2. This CDR3 is built from 15 residues. Germline V gives CDR1 MDHEN, CDR2 SYDVKM. J was trimmed by 8 bases and V by 5 bases; bases with no gene match: 14. For the CDR3, the DNA is TGTGCCAGCAGTCAAACTAGCGGTGTAGGCAAAAAGCAGTACTTC. Its translation: CASSQTSGVGKKQYF.

This chain joins TRBV6-6 and TRBJ2-5, with 10 bases that match TRBD2. Germline V gene lookup returns CDR1 MNHNY and CDR2 SVGAGI (reference sequence). The trim removed 8 bases at V and 4 bases at J, leaving 13 bases unmatched. The CDR3 has 16 residues. The CDR3: CASFPAGGEGLETQYF. CDR3 sequence (DNA): TGTGCCAGCTTTCCAGCGGGGGGGGAGGGCCTAGAGACCCAGTACTTC.

CDR3 coding DNA: TGTGCCAGTACCCTTAAGGGGCCTTCGGAGACTGAAGCTTTCTTT. Translating it yields CASTLKGPSETEAFF. The chain combines TRBV19 with TRBJ1-1, with D perhaps matching TRBD1 (5 bases). This CDR3 has 15 amino acids. V gave up 7 bases and J gave up 5 bases, with 20 bases separating them. Germline lookup yields CDR1 LNHDA and CDR2 SQIVND (reference sequence).

This chain uses TRBV29-1 with TRBJ2-7, with TRBD1 identical over 8 bases. Germline V gene data show CDR1 as SQVTM and CDR2 as ANQGSEA. This CDR3 region has 15 residues. V shed 1 base, J shed 3 bases, and the junction held 8 bases outside the gene matches. The CDR3 DNA sequence: TGCAGCGTTGAAGTACCGGGACAGGCTTTCTACGAGCAGTACTTC. It codes for CSVEVPGQAFYEQYF.

The chain links TRBV6-5 to TRBJ1-2; 9 bases match TRBD1. The V gene's germline CDR1 is MNHEY and CDR2 SVGAGI. The ends lost 4 bases at V and 2 bases at J; junction bases unmatched: 5. This CDR3 is built from 15 residues. The DNA for the CDR3 is TGTGCCAGCAGTTCACCCGGGACAGGGAACTATGGCTACACCTTC. It translates to CASSSPGTGNYGYTF.

The chain joins TRBV19 to TRBJ2-2; D is ambiguous. This CDR3 has 13 residues. Germline lookup yields CDR1 LNHDA and CDR2 SQIVND (reference sequence). V lost 3 bases to trimming and J lost 1 base, with 3 bases between them. CDR3 sequence: CASSILNTGELFF. CDR3 nucleotides: TGTGCCAGTAGTATCCTGAACACCGGGGAGCTGTTTTTT.

The table lists this clone with a count of one. The chain joins TRBV7-8 to TRBJ2-1; 9 nucleotides agree with TRBD2. The CDR3 contains 16 residues. The germline CDR1 and CDR2 sequences are SGHVS and FQNEAQ. With V trimmed by 5 bases and J by 3 bases, 8 bases remained unmatched. CDR3 sequence: CASSANSGGFYNEQFF. As DNA, the CDR3 is TGTGCCAGCAGCGCCAATAGCGGGGGTTTCTACAATGAGCAGTTCTTC.

The genes are TRBV12-3 or TRBV12-4 and TRBJ1-1; possible D gene TRBD1, 5 bases. The ends were cut back, 6 bases at V and 3 bases at J, with 8 bases in the middle. This CDR3 comprises 12 residues. CDR3 nucleotide sequence: TGTGCCAGCAGGGGGGGATACACTGAAGCTTTCTTT. Translated, it gives CASRGGYTEAFF.

The chain employs TRBV7-9 and TRBJ1-2; D possibly corresponds to TRBD1 (5 bases). The CDR3 has 17 amino acids. Germline values: CDR1 SEHNR, CDR2 FQNEAQ (reference sequence). Trimming took off 5 bases at V and 7 bases at J, with 26 bases between the two ends. The CDR3 sequence is CASSPSEGRAGSGGYTF. CDR3 in DNA: TGTGCCAGCAGCCCATCCGAGGGCAGGGCGGGAAGTGGTGGCTACACCTTC.

The V call is TRBV3-1 (or the pseudogene TRBV3-2), the J call TRBJ1-2; TRBD1 aligns across 8 bases. Germline CDR1 reads LGHDT; CDR2 reads YNNKEL (reference sequence). CDR3 length equals 17 residues. After removal of 0 bases from V and 7 bases from J, the junction contained 13 bases not matched to a gene. This chain's CDR3 is CASSQDLGQGRVSGYTF. For the CDR3, the DNA is TGTGCCAGCAGCCAAGACCTCGGACAGGGCAGGGTTTCTGGCTACACCTTC.

This chain connects TRBV7-2 to TRBJ1-2; 11 bases fit TRBD1. The J segment lost 6 bases and the V segment lost 5 bases, leaving 8 bases of the junction unmatched. Per the germline V gene, CDR1 is SGHTA and CDR2 is FQGNSA. The CDR3 runs to 15 residues. For the CDR3, the DNA is TGTGCCAGCAGCAGAGAGCGGACAGGGGGCAATGGCTACACCTTC. Its translation is CASSRERTGGNGYTF.

This clone was detected a few times. The V call is TRBV4-3, the J call TRBJ2-3; the match to TRBD1 covers 9 bases. The V gene's germline CDR1 is LGHNA and CDR2 YSLEER. This CDR3 is 16 amino acids long. V lost 0 bases and J lost 3; bases outside the gene matches: 4. The CDR3: CASSQEVGQGTDTQYF. The CDR3 DNA sequence: TGCGCCAGCAGCCAAGAGGTTGGACAGGGGACAGATACGCAGTATTTT.

This chain connects TRBV24-1 to TRBJ2-7, with D possibly TRBD1 on 5 matching bases. Germline CDR1 is KGHDR and CDR2 is SFDVKD. The CDR3 loop spans 14 amino acids. With 7 bases removed from V and 4 bases from J, the gap between germline ends came to 16 bases. The CDR3: CATRKQGSWYEQYF. For the CDR3, the DNA is TGTGCCACCAGAAAGCAGGGATCGTGGTACGAGCAGTACTTC.

This chain joins TRBV7-2 and TRBJ2-4; 8 bases are a match to TRBD2. The CDR3 extends over 21 amino acids. The V and J ends lost 0 bases and 0 bases, in that order; junction bases with no gene match: 16. The germline V gene has CDR1 SGHTA and CDR2 FQGNSA. In DNA, the CDR3 is TGTGCCAGCAGCTTAGCCGGGTCACAGGTAGCGGGGAGGTTAGCCAAAAACATTCAGTACTTC. Translated, it gives CASSLAGSQVAGRLAKNIQYF.

The rearrangement links TRBV3-1 (or the pseudogene TRBV3-2) to TRBJ2-5; tentative D call: TRBD2 (7 bases). V was clipped by 3 bases and J by 1 base, with 15 bases between them. The CDR3 covers 16 residues. The V gene's germline CDR1 is LGHDT and CDR2 YNNKEL (reference sequence). CDR3 sequence reads: CASSHNWGGRQETQYF. CDR3 coding DNA: TGTGCCAGCAGCCATAATTGGGGGGGCCGCCAAGAGACCCAGTACTTC.

The table lists this clone with a count of one. V usage is TRBV5-8 and J usage is TRBJ2-7; TRBD1 might be the D (5 bases). With 4 bases removed from V and 2 bases from J, the gap between germline ends came to 16 bases. The CDR3 extends over 15 amino acids. Germline CDR1 is SGHTS and CDR2 is YDEGEE. CDR3 residues: CASSQRDSPPYEQYF. Here the CDR3 DNA reads TGTGCCAGCAGCCAACGAGACAGCCCCCCCTACGAGCAGTACTTC. Drawing the rest from reference TRBV5-8 and TRBJ2-7, the complete variable domain is EAGVTQSPTHLIKTRGQQATLRCSPISGHTSVYWYQQALGLGLQFLLWYDEGEERNRGNFPPRFSGRQFPNYSSELNVNALELEDSALYLCASSQRDSPPYEQYFGPGTRLTVT.

This clone was seen more than once but under ten times. The chain uses TRBV7-9 and TRBJ1-2, with TRBD1 as a possible D gene (5 bases). V lost 4 bases and J 0 bases, leaving 12 bases between the germline ends. The CDR3 is made up of 15 amino acids. The germline gives CDR1 SEHNR, CDR2 FQNEAQ (reference sequence). The CDR3: CASSSADRSNYGYTF. DNA for the CDR3: TGTGCCAGCAGCTCGGCCGACAGATCTAACTATGGCTACACCTTC. Together with reference TRBV7-9 and TRBJ1-2, the CDR3 gives the full variable domain: DTGVSQNPRHKITKRGQNVTFRCDPISEHNRLYWYRQTLGQGPEFLTYFQNEAQLEKSRLLSDRFSAERPKGSFSTLEIQRTEQGDSAMYLCASSSADRSNYGYTFGSGTRLTVV.

J is TRBJ2-2 and V is TRBV27, with D perhaps matching TRBD2 (6 bases). Trimming stripped 6 bases from V and 2 bases from J, with 10 bases between. CDR3 length: 14 residues. Germline V CDR1 and CDR2: MNHEY, SMNVEV (reference sequence). The CDR3 region has the DNA TGTGCCAGCAGATTGGGACTTAACACCGGGGAGCTGTTTTTT. Protein product: CASRLGLNTGELFF.

The genes are TRBV4-3 and TRBJ1-2; D possibly corresponds to TRBD1 (6 bases). V lost 1 base, J lost 0 bases, and 15 bases lay in between. The CDR3 sequence is 17 residues long. Looked up from germline, CDR1 is LGHNA and CDR2 is YSLEER. CDR3 in DNA: TGCGCCAGCAGCCAAGTAAGGGGGGGCACCTCTAACTATGGCTACACCTTC. Translated, it gives CASSQVRGGTSNYGYTF.

The V and J genes are TRBV7-3 and TRBJ2-3; 8 bases map to TRBD2. The ends lost 3 bases at V and 4 bases at J; junction bases unmatched: 3. CDR1 and CDR2 (germline): SGHTA, FQGTGA. The CDR3 totals 14 residues. CDR3 sequence reads: CASSFGRAADTQYF. In DNA, the CDR3 is TGTGCCAGCAGCTTCGGGAGGGCGGCAGATACGCAGTATTTT.

The V call is TRBV25-1, the J call TRBJ1-2, with 9 bases identical to TRBD1. This CDR3 spans 13 amino acids. Germline V gives CDR1 MGHDK, CDR2 SYGVNS. Trimming removed 6 bases from V and 8 bases from J; junction bases left unmatched: 7. The CDR3 is CASREQGAQGYTF. DNA for the CDR3: TGTGCCAGCAGAGAACAGGGGGCGCAGGGCTACACCTTC.